The source of this T cell receptor beta chain is a study of T cells in localized non-small cell lung cancer. Study results and limitations: Appearing in adjacent lung were a median around 60 of the top 100 tumor clones. Uninvolved adjacent lung showed higher T cell clonality than tumor. Sequencing involved a lone tumor region, leaving heterogeneity possible. Density of T cells in blood, when higher, went with longer overall survival.

The germline V and J ends were trimmed by 3 bases and 3 bases, with 13 bases remaining between them. Per germline, CDR1 SGDLS and CDR2 YYNGEE. There are 15 residues in the CDR3. Sequencing used immunoSEQ multiplex PCR; TCRdb keeps in-frame clones, though not all of them. The sample records about 24,000 clones, around 90% being singletons. As to this clone: Its specificity is not known.

This TCR derives from a woman aged 40-69 years with stage I lung adenocarcinoma. This specimen consisted of peripheral blood, obtained before any cancer treatment. The chain links TRBV9 to TRBJ2-1; either TRBD1 or TRBD2 may fit D (6 bases each). CDR3 bases: TGTGCCAGCAGCGCGGGGGCGGGGCTCTACAATGAGCAGTTCTTC. The encoded protein is CASSAGAGLYNEQFF.